The rows below give T cell receptor beta chains drawn from one sample of a study of blood T cell repertoires in COVID-19. Using immunoSEQ multiplex PCR, the repertoire was profiled, and TCRdb retains in-frame clones only, with some absent. The sample lists hundreds of thousands of clones, around nine tenths occurring once. Material for sequencing was peripheral blood. The receptor set was obtained from a woman aged 30 to 39 with acute or convalescent COVID-19. CDR3s include the opening cysteine and the closing phenylalanine or tryptophan.

J | V | CDR3
TRBJ1-5 | TRBV9 | CASSDGVSNQPQHF
TRBJ2-2 | TRBV28 | CASSSYNLDRLQNTGELFF
TRBJ1-1 | TRBV28 | CASSPGEIGDTEAFF
TRBJ2-7 | TRBV3-1/TRBV3-2 | CASSQEILQGGEQYF
TRBJ2-2 | TRBV7-3 | CASSLTLTSGDTGELFF
TRBJ2-7 | TRBV2 | CASSEGRFPYEQYF
TRBJ1-3 | TRBV27 | CASSFIGGSGNTIYF
TRBJ2-1 | TRBV5-1 | CASSFLGPDEQFF
TRBJ2-2 | TRBV5-1 | CASSLDRGPTGELFF
TRBJ2-2 | TRBV6-5 | CASRAGNTGELFF
TRBJ2-2 | TRBV24-1 | CATSDLRGARGELFF
TRBJ1-1 | TRBV27 | CASSKGWGTEAFF
TRBJ2-1 | TRBV4-1 | CASSQGHFSYNEQFF
TRBJ2-2 | TRBV10-2 | CASRDEAGWAGELFF
TRBJ1-1 | TRBV2 | CASTPRQRNTEAFF
TRBJ2-1 | TRBV3-1/TRBV3-2 | CASSHSGGGYNEQFF
TRBJ1-1 | TRBV9 | CASSDPTAGGQNTEAFF
TRBJ1-5 | TRBV4-1 | CASSQASASNQPQHF
TRBJ2-3 | TRBV7-2 | CASSFWGDTDTQYF
TRBJ2-2 | TRBV5-1 | CASSSRAGTSGNTGELFF
TRBJ2-1 | TRBV10-3 | CAISDGEKNNEQFF
TRBJ2-5 | TRBV15 | CATKDSFETQYF
TRBJ2-7 | TRBV6-1 | CASSENVPRGTDEQYF
TRBJ1-2 | TRBV28 | CASGEGAGGYTF
TRBJ2-7 | TRBV9 | CASSVEGTQRGEQYF
TRBJ1-1 | TRBV6-5 | CAIGQGAEAFF
TRBJ2-3 | TRBV11-2 | CASSLVKPVSDTQYF
TRBJ1-6 | TRBV6-6 | CASSYLGQAYNSPLHF
TRBJ1-2 | TRBV9 | CASSVEGAVSFYGYTF
TRBJ2-3 | TRBV7-3 | CASAEQGSTDTQYF
TRBJ2-7 | TRBV7-9 | CASSLGAGFEQYF
TRBJ2-1 | TRBV9 | CASSGQLTWDNEQFF
TRBJ1-1 | TRBV7-9 | CASSLDTPNTEAFF
TRBJ1-6 | TRBV6-5 | CASSYSTVAESPLHF
TRBJ1-4 | TRBV6-5 | CASSGNRAANEKLFF
TRBJ1-1 | TRBV7-9 | CASSLDRAETRAFF
TRBJ1-2 | TRBV19 | CASARDRVSGYTF
TRBJ1-2 | TRBV27 | CASRGGRGYGYTF
TRBJ2-2 | TRBV6-5 | CASSYSSGVTGELFF
TRBJ1-3 | TRBV5-6 | CASSSIGQGSRNTIYF
TRBJ2-1 | TRBV27 | CASSSDSYNEQFF
TRBJ2-5 | TRBV5-4 | CASSRDRSGVETQYF
TRBJ1-2 | TRBV6-5 | CASTGGDGYTF
TRBJ2-1 | TRBV7-3 | CASSPAGGSYNEQFF
TRBJ1-1 | TRBV28 | CASSLAGLPNTEAFF
TRBJ1-2 | TRBV2 | CASTYSNYGYTF
TRBJ2-3 | TRBV7-9 | CASSLDTGYTQYF
TRBJ1-1 | TRBV12-3/TRBV12-4 | CASRTAGQGEAFF
TRBJ1-6 | TRBV27 | CASRETGNSPLHF
TRBJ2-2 | TRBV4-1 | CASSHRAGGQVGELFF
TRBJ2-5 | TRBV7-9 | CASSAENPDSRGQETQYF